The 8 T cell receptor beta chains in this list originate from one sample, sequenced in a study of blood T cell repertoires in COVID-19. Assay: immunoSEQ multiplex PCR; the TCRdb copy retains only in-frame clones and omits some. The table lists hundreds of thousands of clones, approximately 90% of them singletons, with approximately 12% in the top ten. Sequences were obtained from peripheral blood. The receptors shown here come from a woman between 18 and 29 years old who had recovered from COVID-19.

The table lists this clone with a count of one. V is TRBV5-8 and J is TRBJ1-5; 7 nucleotides align to TRBD1. Trimming at V came to 0 bases and at J to 7 bases, leaving 13 bases not matched to a gene. Germline CDR1 SGHTS, CDR2 YDEGEE. CDR3 length: 17 amino acids. The CDR3 sequence: CASSLVWTGPFGQPQHF. The CDR3 nucleotides are TGTGCCAGCAGCTTGGTCTGGACAGGCCCCTTTGGACAGCCCCAGCATTTT.

The chain links TRBV9 to TRBJ2-5; D perhaps matches TRBD2 (5 bases). Germline V gene sequence: CDR1 SGDLS, CDR2 YYNGEE. The CDR3 is made up of 15 amino acids. Trimming removed 4 bases from V and 4 bases from J, with 17 bases in between. The chain's CDR3 is CASSPRPQGGETQYF. Here the CDR3 DNA reads TGTGCCAGCAGCCCTCGCCCCCAAGGAGGAGAGACCCAGTACTTC.

The chain combines TRBV5-1 with TRBJ2-5; the D gene is possibly TRBD1 (5 bases). This CDR3 has 12 residues. Germline V CDR1 and CDR2: SGHRS, YFSETQ. V lost 7 bases and J 7 bases, leaving 14 bases between the germline ends. The CDR3 coding sequence is TGCGCCAGCGCTACAGGCTTGGGGACCCAGTACTTC. Translation: CASATGLGTQYF.

The V and J genes are TRBV7-4 and TRBJ1-5; no clear D gene. CDR3 length equals 16 residues. CDR1 and CDR2 from the germline V gene are SGHVT and SQSDAQ. Trimming pared 1 base from V and 0 bases from J, leaving 10 bases between. The CDR3 region has the DNA TGTGCCAGCAGCTTAGGAGGCACCAATAGCAATCAGCCCCAGCATTTT. Translating it yields CASSLGGTNSNQPQHF.

This chain joins TRBV11-2 and TRBJ2-1; TRBD1 matches 7 bases. The germline V gene encodes CDR1 SGHAT and CDR2 FQNNGV. The CDR3 covers 17 residues. Trimming cost V 4 bases and J 3 bases; bases outside gene matches: 12. The DNA of the CDR3 is TGTGCCAGCAGCTCGACCAACAGGGGACCGCTCTACAATGAGCAGTTCTTC. It codes for CASSSTNRGPLYNEQFF.

The CDR3 spells CASGEGPRVSGELFF. The CDR3 coding sequence is TGTGCCAGCGGGGAGGGACCTCGGGTATCGGGGGAGCTGTTTTTT. This rearrangement joins TRBV6-5 to TRBJ2-2; TRBD2 matches at 7 bases. Germline-derived CDR1 and CDR2 are MNHEY and SVGAGI. Trimming removed 8 bases from V and 8 bases from J; junction bases left unmatched: 14. The CDR3 covers 15 residues.

The chain has TRBV5-1 and TRBJ2-7, with unresolved D. Germline CDR1 and CDR2: SGHRS and YFSETQ. V lost 4 bases and J lost 0, with 11 bases in between. This CDR3 region has 14 residues. The CDR3 sequence: CASSPNSLSYEQYF. The CDR3 bases are TGCGCCAGCAGCCCTAACTCTCTCTCCTACGAGCAGTACTTC. Full variable domain (missing parts from reference TRBV5-1 and TRBJ2-7): KAGVTQTPRYLIKTRGQQVTLSCSPISGHRSVSWYQQTPGQGLQFLFEYFSETQRNKGNFPGRFSGRQFSNSRSEMNVSTLELGDSALYLCASSPNSLSYEQYFGPGTRLTVT.

The rearrangement links TRBV19 to TRBJ2-7; D perhaps matches TRBD2 (6 bases). V lost 3 bases and J 7 bases, leaving 13 bases between the germline ends. In germline, CDR1 is LNHDA, CDR2 SQIVND (reference sequence). This CDR3 has 13 amino acids. DNA for the CDR3: TGTGCCAGTAGTATCGGACTATCGGGGGAGCAGTACTTC. It specifies CASSIGLSGEQYF. The full variable domain, in which reference TRBV19 and TRBJ2-7 provide the parts outside the CDR3, is DGGITQSPKYLFRKEGQNVTLSCEQNLNHDAMYWYRQDPGQGLRLIYYSQIVNDFQKGDIAEGYSVSREKKESFPLTVTSAQKNPTAFYLCASSIGLSGEQYFGPGTRLTVT.